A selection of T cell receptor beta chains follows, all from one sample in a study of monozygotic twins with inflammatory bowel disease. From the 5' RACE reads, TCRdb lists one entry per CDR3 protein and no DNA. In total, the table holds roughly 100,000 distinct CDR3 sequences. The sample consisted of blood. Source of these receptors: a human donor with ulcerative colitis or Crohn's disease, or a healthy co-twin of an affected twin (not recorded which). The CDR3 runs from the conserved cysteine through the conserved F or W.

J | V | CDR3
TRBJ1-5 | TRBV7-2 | CASSQGAWGNQPQHF
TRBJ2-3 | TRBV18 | CASSLRASTDTQYF
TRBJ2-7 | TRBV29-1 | CSVVRQYEQYF
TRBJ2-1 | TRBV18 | CASSSRLGSSYNEQFF
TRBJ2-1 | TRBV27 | CASSLSGKSSYNEQFF
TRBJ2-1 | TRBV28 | CASTPPQDRAQFF
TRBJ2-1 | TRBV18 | CASSQKDREYNEQFF
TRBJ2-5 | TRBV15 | CATSRDRAGGQETQYF
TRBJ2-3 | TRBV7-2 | CASSPSGLAGDTQYF
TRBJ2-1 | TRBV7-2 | CASSRTSGRYNEQFF
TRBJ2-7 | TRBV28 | CASSLSGGGTYEQYF
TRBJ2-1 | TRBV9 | CASSVAAGESPNEQFF
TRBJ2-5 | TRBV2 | CASTWRVGETQYF
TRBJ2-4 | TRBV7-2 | CASSSPEKLVQYF
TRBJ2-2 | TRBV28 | CASRLAEVNTGELFF
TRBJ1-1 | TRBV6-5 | CASSYGREAFF
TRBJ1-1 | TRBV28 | CASSPTANTEAFF
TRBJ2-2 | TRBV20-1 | CSATSGGFTGELFF
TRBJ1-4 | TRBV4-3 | CASSQQGWAGEKLFF
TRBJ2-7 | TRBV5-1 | CASSLALGQGYEQYF
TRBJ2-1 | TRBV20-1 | CSAAPGLAGTEQFF
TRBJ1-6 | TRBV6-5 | CASSYSIRDTVWTPLHF
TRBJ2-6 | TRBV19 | CASRIHEPGANVLTF
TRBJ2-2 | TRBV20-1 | CSASSTNTGELFF
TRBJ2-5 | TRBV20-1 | CSASGTGGETQYF
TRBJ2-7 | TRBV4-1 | CASSQEGRAYEQYF
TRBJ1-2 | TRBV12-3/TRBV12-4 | CASKFWTGENYGYTF
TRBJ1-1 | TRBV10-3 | CAIKAPRDTEAFF
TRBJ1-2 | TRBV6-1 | CASSEADYGYTF
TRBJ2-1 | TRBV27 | CASSWEGQGLNEQFF
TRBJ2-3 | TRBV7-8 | CASSLDLGAVDTQYF
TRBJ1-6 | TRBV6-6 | CASKMEPTSSPLHF
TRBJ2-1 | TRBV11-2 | CASSFTGTGTLAGGTFF
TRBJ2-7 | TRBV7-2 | CASSLEQGGYEQYF
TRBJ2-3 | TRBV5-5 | CASSKGSTVSTDTQYF
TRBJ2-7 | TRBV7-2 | CASSLDSAGEQYF
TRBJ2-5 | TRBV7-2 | CASSSGQQETQYF
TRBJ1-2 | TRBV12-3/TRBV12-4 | CASRSPGGLYGYTF
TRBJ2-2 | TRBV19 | CASSPKITGELFF
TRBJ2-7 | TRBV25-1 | CASRKAGTGSVNEQYF
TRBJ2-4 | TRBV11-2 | CASRDGTGYIQYF
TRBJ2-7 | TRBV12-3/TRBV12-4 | CASSFPGQGVWNEQYF
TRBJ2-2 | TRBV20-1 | CSARERGGNTGELFF
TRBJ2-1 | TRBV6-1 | CASTRDRGLNEQFF
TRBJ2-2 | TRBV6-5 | CASSYSDPPGASTGELFF
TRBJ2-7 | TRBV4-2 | CASSQANTGGTYEQYF
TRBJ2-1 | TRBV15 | CASKRGGVDNEQFF
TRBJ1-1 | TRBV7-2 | CASSQDRITEAFF
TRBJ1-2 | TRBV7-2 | CASSHSRGAGQGHGYTF
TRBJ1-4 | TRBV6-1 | CASRPGQGADNEKLFF
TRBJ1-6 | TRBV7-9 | CASSFSPDRLYSPLHF
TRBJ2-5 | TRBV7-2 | CASSLARAVGETQYF
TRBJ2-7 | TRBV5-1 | CASSSLGLEQYF
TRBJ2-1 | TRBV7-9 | CASSLVWGANYNEQFF
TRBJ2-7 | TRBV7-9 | CASSAQGREQYF
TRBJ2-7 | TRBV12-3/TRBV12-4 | CASSHGTTYEQYF
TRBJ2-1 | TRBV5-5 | CASSRGTGIYNEQFF